A single sample gave rise to the 25 T cell receptor beta chains below, sequenced in a study of T-cell memory formation after mild COVID-19. From the 5' RACE reads, TCRdb called clonotypes with MiXCR, one entry per CDR3 protein. This sample yields 200,000 to 250,000 distinct CDR3 sequences, of which 16% are seen a single time; around 3.7% belongs to the top ten. The material sequenced was PBMCs or a T cell subset sorted from them (not recorded which). The receptors shown here come from a man aged 18 to 30 who had mild COVID-19 (a few samples of this study predate the infection). Cell type and time point are not known.

This clonotype occurred a few times. This chain links TRBV20-1 with TRBJ2-7; maybe TRBD2 (6 bases). V shed 4 bases and J shed 5 bases, with 15 bases lying between them. The V gene's germline CDR1 is DFQATT and CDR2 SNEGSKA (reference sequence). The CDR3 has 13 amino acids. CDR3 sequence reads: CSAKTGLIHEQYV. The CDR3 bases are TGCAGTGCTAAAACGGGACTCATCCACGAGCAGTACGTC.

The sample holds a few counts of this clonotype. The chain couples TRBV18 to TRBJ1-1; 12 bases fit TRBD1. This CDR3 is 18 amino acids long. In germline, CDR1 is KGHSH, CDR2 LQKENI. Unmatched junction bases numbered 11, after V lost 3 bases and J lost 3 bases. CDR3 nucleotides: TGTGCCAGCTCACCCCCGGCCGGGACAGGGGGCGAGGACACTGAAGCTTTCTTT. Encoded protein: CASSPPAGTGGEDTEAFF.

There are a few counts of this clonotype. J is TRBJ2-7 and V is TRBV5-1; 10 bases agree with TRBD1. Germline loops: CDR1 SGHRS, CDR2 YFSETQ. This CDR3 comprises 14 residues. J was trimmed by 6 bases and V by 5 bases; bases with no gene match: 8. The chain's CDR3 is CASRQGTGESEQYV. The CDR3 DNA reads as TGCGCCAGCAGACAGGGGACAGGGGAATCCGAGCAGTACGTC.

This clonotype was observed a handful of times. The CDR3 spells CASSFGLAGFQRDIQYF. In DNA form, the CDR3 reads TGCGCCAGCAGCTTTGGACTAGCGGGATTTCAGAGGGACATTCAGTACTTC. The chain recombines TRBV5-1 with TRBJ2-4; 12 positions match TRBD2. The CDR3 has 17 residues. V was clipped by 2 bases and J by 8 bases; unmatched bases: 11. The V gene's germline CDR1 is SGHRS and CDR2 YFSETQ.

This clonotype was detected only a few times. This chain joins TRBV5-1 and TRBJ2-3, with D possibly being TRBD2 (5 bases). V lost 4 bases to trimming and J lost 5 bases, with 14 bases between them. Germline CDR1 reads SGHRS; CDR2 reads YFSETQ. The CDR3 spans 14 residues. The CDR3 DNA follows: TGCGCCAGCAGCCCTTTGGTTGGAGGAGATACGCAGTATTTT. Encoded protein: CASSPLVGGDTQYF.

The rearrangement links TRBV7-3 to TRBJ2-1; D remains unclear. Trimming cost V 1 base and J 6 bases, with 7 bases left between them. The CDR3 runs 13 residues. CDR1 SGHTA and CDR2 FQGTGA come from the germline V gene. CDR3 protein: CASSLIPGNEQFF. The CDR3 DNA is TGTGCCAGCAGCTTAATACCGGGCAATGAGCAGTTCTTC.

The J gene is TRBJ1-1, the V gene TRBV6-5, with a tentative D call TRBD1 (5 bases). The CDR3 consists of 15 residues. V lost 6 bases to trimming and J lost 1 base, with 15 bases between them. Germline CDR1 is MNHEY and CDR2 is SVGAGI. In DNA, the CDR3 is TGTGCCAGCAGAAACCGAGACAGAAGGAACACTGAAGCTTTCTTT. The encoded protein is CASRNRDRRNTEAFF.

This clonotype showed up just a few times. J is TRBJ2-1 and V is TRBV12-3 or TRBV12-4; D is uncertain. The CDR3 consists of 13 residues. With 7 bases removed from V and 9 bases from J, the gap between germline ends came to 16 bases. The CDR3 region is CASIRNTEGEQFF. CDR3 coding DNA: TGTGCCAGCATTCGAAACACCGAAGGTGAGCAGTTCTTC.

The gene calls are TRBV5-6 and TRBJ2-1, with D unclear. Trimming stripped 1 base from V and 0 bases from J, with 5 bases between. Germline V gene sequence: CDR1 SGHDT, CDR2 YYEEEE. CDR3 length: 14 amino acids. CDR3 DNA: TGTGCCAGCAGCTTGCTCGGCTCCTACAATGAGCAGTTCTTC. Residues: CASSLLGSYNEQFF.

The chain joins TRBV10-3 to TRBJ2-1, with 14 bases matching TRBD2. The CDR3 has 13 residues. The V gene end was trimmed by 9 bases and the J gene end by 6 bases; junction bases not matched to a gene: 1. Per germline, CDR1 ENHRY and CDR2 SYGVKD. Written as DNA, the CDR3 is TGTGCCATGGGGACTAGCGGGAGCAATGAGCAGTTCTTC. As protein: CAMGTSGSNEQFF.

The chain employs TRBV5-1 and TRBJ2-3; 10 bases are shared with TRBD2. The V segment lost 0 bases and the J segment 5 bases; nucleotides outside the gene matches: 0. The germline CDR1 and CDR2 sequences are SGHRS and YFSETQ. This CDR3 has 14 amino acids. CDR3 amino acids: CASSLASGGDTQYF. The CDR3 nucleotides are TGCGCCAGCAGCTTGGCTAGCGGGGGAGATACGCAGTATTTT.

The chain couples TRBV4-2 to TRBJ2-3, with 7 bases that match TRBD2. The CDR3 is 18 amino acids. Germline CDR1 and CDR2: LGHNA and YNFKEQ. Trimming cost V 1 base and J 1 base; bases outside gene matches: 11. DNA of the CDR3: TGTGCCAGCAGCCAAGGGGGAGGAGCGGGGTTAGGCACAGATACGCAGTATTTT. It is translated as CASSQGGGAGLGTDTQYF.

This clonotype was counted only a few times. This chain links TRBV7-2 with TRBJ1-1, with D possibly being TRBD1 (6 bases). CDR1 is SGHTA and CDR2 is FQGNSA in the germline V gene. The CDR3 sequence is 14 residues long. Deletions cut 3 bases from V and 1 base from J, with 9 bases between. CDR3 amino acids: CASSLDRTNTEAFF. The CDR3, as DNA: TGTGCCAGCAGCTTGGACAGAACGAACACTGAAGCTTTCTTT.

In this sample, this clonotype turned up a few times. The V call is TRBV6-5, the J call TRBJ2-1; D could derive from TRBD1 or TRBD2 (7 bases each). The CDR3 is made up of 14 amino acids. V dropped 6 bases and J dropped 7 bases, with 16 bases sitting between them. Germline lookup yields CDR1 MNHEY and CDR2 SVGAGI. This CDR3 is CASSPRQGGNEQFF. The DNA for the CDR3 is TGTGCCAGCAGCCCGAGGCAGGGGGGGAATGAGCAGTTCTTC.

The V gene is TRBV5-5, the J gene TRBJ2-7, with 12 bases fitting TRBD2. After removal of 1 base from V and 6 bases from J, the junction contained 8 bases not matched to a gene. Germline V gene sequence: CDR1 SGHKS, CDR2 YYEKEE (reference sequence). CDR3 length: 16 amino acids. The CDR3 sequence is CASSLFSSGGAGEQYV. Written as DNA, the CDR3 is TGTGCCAGCAGCTTGTTCTCTAGCGGGGGGGCCGGCGAGCAGTACGTC.

This clonotype was detected only a few times. CDR3 residues: CASSKQGWGINEQFF. As DNA, the CDR3 is TGTGCCAGCAGTAAACAGGGTTGGGGAATCAATGAGCAGTTCTTC. This chain uses TRBV12-3 or TRBV12-4 with TRBJ2-1; possible D gene TRBD1, 6 bases. The CDR3 consists of 15 residues. V lost 5 bases, J lost 6 bases, and 17 bases lay in between.

The V and J genes are TRBV12-3 or TRBV12-4 and TRBJ1-2; weak D call: TRBD1 (6 bases). V lost 5 bases, J lost 2 bases, and 9 bases lay in between. This CDR3 has 13 residues. CDR3 in amino acids: CASSVTGNYGYTF. CDR3 bases: TGTGCCAGCAGTGTTACAGGGAACTATGGCTACACCTTC.

This clonotype was found a few times. The chain is built from TRBV6-2 or TRBV6-3 and TRBJ2-2, with D perhaps TRBD1 (5 bases). Germline values: CDR1 MNHEY, CDR2 SVGEGT. Trimming pared 6 bases from V and 0 bases from J, leaving 17 bases between. CDR3 length: 17 amino acids. The CDR3 coding sequence is TGTGCCAGCAGCTTTAGGACACTGCCAACGAACACCGGGGAGCTGTTTTTT. It yields the protein CASSFRTLPTNTGELFF.

This chain joins TRBV7-3 and TRBJ2-1; TRBD2 matches at 10 bases. The CDR3 consists of 17 residues. The germline CDR1 and CDR2 sequences are SGHTA and FQGTGA. Losses at the gene ends were 5 bases for V and 4 bases for J; bases not matched to a gene: 11. The CDR3 protein is CASSPRFSGGKYNEQFF. CDR3 in DNA: TGTGCCAGCAGCCCGCGGTTTAGCGGGGGGAAGTACAATGAGCAGTTCTTC.

This clonotype appeared a few times. The chain recombines TRBV29-1 with TRBJ1-5, with a tentative D call TRBD1 (5 bases). Germline CDR1 and CDR2: SQVTM and ANQGSEA. V was trimmed by 2 bases and J by 2 bases, leaving 13 bases between them. This CDR3 spans 15 amino acids. CDR3 nucleotide sequence: TGCAGCGTTGAACCCCGGGGGAAGCGCAATCAGCCCCAGCATTTT. Residues: CSVEPRGKRNQPQHF.

The chain employs TRBV6-2 or TRBV6-3 and TRBJ2-3; D tentatively reads TRBD1 or TRBD2 (5 bases each). This CDR3 has 13 amino acids. Germline-derived CDR1 and CDR2 are MNHEY and SVGEGT. V gave up 10 bases and J gave up 5 bases, with 16 bases separating them. The chain's CDR3 is CATVLSGGDTQYF. The CDR3 DNA is TGTGCCACCGTTCTCAGTGGGGGAGATACGCAGTATTTT.

This clonotype has only a few counts. This sequence joins TRBV5-1 and TRBJ2-5; 7 nucleotides line up with TRBD2. Germline V lookup: CDR1 SGHRS, CDR2 YFSETQ. V lost 1 base and J lost 4; bases outside the gene matches: 13. This CDR3 contains 17 residues. Here the CDR3 DNA reads TGCGCCAGCAGCTTGAGGCTAGCGGAGAACAGGCGAGAGACCCAGTACTTC. It is translated as CASSLRLAENRRETQYF.

The genes are TRBV9 and TRBJ1-5, with D perhaps matching TRBD1 (5 bases). In germline, CDR1 is SGDLS, CDR2 YYNGEE. The CDR3 spans 15 residues. V lost 0 bases and J lost 7, with 14 bases in between. In nucleotides, the CDR3 is TGTGCCAGCAGCGTAGGGGGGGACCCAACGCAGCCCCAGCATTTT. Amino acid sequence: CASSVGGDPTQPQHF.

This clonotype was detected only a few times. The CDR3 spells CASSLGGRGSPLHF. The CDR3 DNA follows: TGTGCCAGCAGTTTAGGTGGCAGGGGTTCACCCCTCCACTTT. The chain employs TRBV12-3 or TRBV12-4 and TRBJ1-6, with D possibly TRBD1 on 6 matching bases. Deletions cut 1 base from V and 9 bases from J, with 10 bases between. The CDR3 contains 14 residues.

The chain has TRBV2 and TRBJ2-4; TRBD1 matches at 9 bases. Germline CDR1 and CDR2: SNHLY and FYNNEI. This CDR3 is 16 amino acids long. V lost 7 bases to trimming and J lost 3 bases; unmatched junction nucleotides: 10. The CDR3 DNA sequence: TGTGCCAGCATGGTCGGGACAGGGTTCGGCAAAAACATTCAGTACTTC. This encodes CASMVGTGFGKNIQYF.